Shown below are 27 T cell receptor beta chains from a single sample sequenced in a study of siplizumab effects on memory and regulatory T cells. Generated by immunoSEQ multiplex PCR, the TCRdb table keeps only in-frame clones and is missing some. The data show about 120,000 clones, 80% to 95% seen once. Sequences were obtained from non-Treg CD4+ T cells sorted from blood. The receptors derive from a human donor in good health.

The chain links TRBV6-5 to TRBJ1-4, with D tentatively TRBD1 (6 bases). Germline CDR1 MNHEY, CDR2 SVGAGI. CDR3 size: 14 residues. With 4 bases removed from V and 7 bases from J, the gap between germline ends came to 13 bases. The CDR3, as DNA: TGTGCCAGCAGTTTCGGACAGTCAGGTGAAAAACTGTTTTTT. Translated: CASSFGQSGEKLFF.

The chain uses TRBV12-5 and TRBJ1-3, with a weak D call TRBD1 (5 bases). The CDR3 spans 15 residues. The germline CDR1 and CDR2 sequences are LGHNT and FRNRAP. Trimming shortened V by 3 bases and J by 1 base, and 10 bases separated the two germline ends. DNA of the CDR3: TGTGCTAGTGGTTTCGGCGACAGTTCTGGAAACACCATATATTTT. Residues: CASGFGDSSGNTIYF.

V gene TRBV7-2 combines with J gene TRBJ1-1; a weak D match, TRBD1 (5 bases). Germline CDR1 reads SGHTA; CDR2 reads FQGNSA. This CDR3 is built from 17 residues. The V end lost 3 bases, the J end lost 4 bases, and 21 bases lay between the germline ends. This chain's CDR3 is CASSFSGLGVMGTEAFF. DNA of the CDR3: TGTGCCAGCAGCTTTTCGGGCCTGGGGGTGATGGGCACTGAAGCTTTCTTT.

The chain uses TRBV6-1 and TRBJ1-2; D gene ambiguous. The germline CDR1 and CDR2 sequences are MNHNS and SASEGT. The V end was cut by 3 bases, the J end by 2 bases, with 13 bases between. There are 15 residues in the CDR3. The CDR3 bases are TGTGCCAGCAGTGACCAGGCCTACCAAAACTATGGCTACACCTTC. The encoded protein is CASSDQAYQNYGYTF.

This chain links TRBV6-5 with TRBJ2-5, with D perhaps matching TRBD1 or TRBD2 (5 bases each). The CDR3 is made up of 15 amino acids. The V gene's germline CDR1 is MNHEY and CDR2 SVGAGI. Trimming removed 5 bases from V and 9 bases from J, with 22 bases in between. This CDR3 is CASSPDGTRVFAQYF. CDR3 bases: TGTGCCAGCAGTCCCGACGGGACCAGGGTTTTTGCCCAGTACTTC.

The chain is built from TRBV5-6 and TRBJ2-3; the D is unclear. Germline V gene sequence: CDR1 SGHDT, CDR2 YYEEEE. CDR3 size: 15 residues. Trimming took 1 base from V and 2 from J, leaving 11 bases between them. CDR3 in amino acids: CASSLYRIDTDTQYF. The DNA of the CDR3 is TGTGCCAGCAGCTTGTACAGAATAGACACAGATACGCAGTATTTT.

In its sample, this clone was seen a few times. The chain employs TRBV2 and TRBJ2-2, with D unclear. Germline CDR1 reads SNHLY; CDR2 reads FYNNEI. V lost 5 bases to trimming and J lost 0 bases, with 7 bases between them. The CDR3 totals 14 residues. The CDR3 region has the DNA TGTGCCAGCAGTCCCACAGCGAACACCGGGGAGCTGTTTTTT. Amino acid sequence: CASSPTANTGELFF.

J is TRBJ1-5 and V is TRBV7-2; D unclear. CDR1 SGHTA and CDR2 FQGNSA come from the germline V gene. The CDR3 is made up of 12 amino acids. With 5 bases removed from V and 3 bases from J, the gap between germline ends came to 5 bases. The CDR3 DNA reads TGTGCCAGCAGCCCCATCAATCAGCCCCAGCATTTT. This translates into CASSPINQPQHF.

The CDR3 region has the DNA TGCGCCAGCAGCCCAACCGGAGCGCCTAACTATGGCTACACCTTC. It codes for CASSPTGAPNYGYTF. The chain couples TRBV5-1 to TRBJ1-2, with unresolved D. CDR1 and CDR2 (germline): SGHRS, YFSETQ. V was trimmed by 4 bases and J by 0 bases, leaving 13 bases between them. This CDR3 is built from 15 residues.

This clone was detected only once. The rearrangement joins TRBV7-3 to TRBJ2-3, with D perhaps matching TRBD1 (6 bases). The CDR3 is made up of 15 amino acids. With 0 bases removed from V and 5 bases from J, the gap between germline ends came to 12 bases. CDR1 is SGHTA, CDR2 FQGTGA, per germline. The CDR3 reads CASSLTWGQQDTQYF. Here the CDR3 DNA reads TGTGCCAGCAGCTTAACATGGGGGCAGCAAGATACGCAGTATTTT.

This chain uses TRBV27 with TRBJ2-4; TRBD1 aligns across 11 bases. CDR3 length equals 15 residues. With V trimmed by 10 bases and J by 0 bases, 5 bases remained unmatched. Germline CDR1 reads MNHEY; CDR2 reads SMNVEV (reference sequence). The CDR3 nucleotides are TGTGCCACCCAGGGACAGGGGGAAGCCAAAAACATTCAGTACTTC. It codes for CATQGQGEAKNIQYF.

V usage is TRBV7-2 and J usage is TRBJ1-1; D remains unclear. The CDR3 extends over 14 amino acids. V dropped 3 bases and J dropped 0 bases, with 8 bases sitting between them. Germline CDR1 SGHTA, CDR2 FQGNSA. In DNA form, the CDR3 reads TGTGCCAGCAGCTTTTTAGGGTTGAACACTGAAGCTTTCTTT. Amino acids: CASSFLGLNTEAFF.

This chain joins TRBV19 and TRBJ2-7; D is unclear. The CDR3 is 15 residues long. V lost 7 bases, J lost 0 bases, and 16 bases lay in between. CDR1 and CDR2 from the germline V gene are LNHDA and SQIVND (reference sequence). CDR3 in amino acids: CASITRALYSYEQYF. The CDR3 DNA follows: TGTGCCAGTATCACACGGGCTTTGTACTCCTACGAGCAGTACTTC.

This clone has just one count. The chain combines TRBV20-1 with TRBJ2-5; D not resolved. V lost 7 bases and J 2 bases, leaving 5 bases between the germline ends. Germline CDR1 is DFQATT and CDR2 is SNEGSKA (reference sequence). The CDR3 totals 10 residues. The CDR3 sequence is CSGYQETQYF. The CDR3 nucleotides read TGCAGTGGATATCAAGAGACCCAGTACTTC.

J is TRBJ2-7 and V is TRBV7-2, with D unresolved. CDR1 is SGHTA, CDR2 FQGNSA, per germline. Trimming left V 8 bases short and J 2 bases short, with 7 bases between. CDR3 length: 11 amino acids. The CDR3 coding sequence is TGTGCCAGCTCGACGGCCTACGAGCAGTACTTC. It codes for CASSTAYEQYF.

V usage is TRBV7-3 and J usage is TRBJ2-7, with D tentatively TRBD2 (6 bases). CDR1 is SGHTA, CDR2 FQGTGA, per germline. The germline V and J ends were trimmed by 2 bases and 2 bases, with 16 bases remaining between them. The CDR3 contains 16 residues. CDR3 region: CASSLGPAEGAYEQYF. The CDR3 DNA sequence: TGTGCCAGCAGCTTAGGGCCCGCGGAGGGAGCCTACGAGCAGTACTTC.

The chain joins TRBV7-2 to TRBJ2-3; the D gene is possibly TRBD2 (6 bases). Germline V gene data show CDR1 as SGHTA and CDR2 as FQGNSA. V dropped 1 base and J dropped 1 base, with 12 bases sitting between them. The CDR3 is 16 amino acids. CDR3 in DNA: TGTGCCAGCAGCTTAGTGGCGGGGCCTGGCACAGATACGCAGTATTTT. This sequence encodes CASSLVAGPGTDTQYF. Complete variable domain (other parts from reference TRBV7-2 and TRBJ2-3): GAGVSQSPSNKVTEKGKDVELRCDPISGHTALYWYRQSLGQGLEFLIYFQGNSAPDKSGLPSDRFSAERTGGSVSTLTIQRTQQEDSAVYLCASSLVAGPGTDTQYFGPGTRLTVL.

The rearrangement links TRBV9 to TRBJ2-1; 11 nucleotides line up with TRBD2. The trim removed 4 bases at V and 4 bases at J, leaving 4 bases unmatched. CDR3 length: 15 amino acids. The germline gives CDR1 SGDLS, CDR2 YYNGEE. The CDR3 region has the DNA TGTGCCAGCAGCTTGGGACTAGCGGCGTACAATGAGCAGTTCTTC. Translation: CASSLGLAAYNEQFF. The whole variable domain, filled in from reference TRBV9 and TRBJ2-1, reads DSGVTQTPKHLITATGQRVTLRCSPRSGDLSVYWYQQSLDQGLQFLIQYYNGEERAKGNILERFSAQQFPDLHSELNLSSLELGDSALYFCASSLGLAAYNEQFFGPGTRLTVL.

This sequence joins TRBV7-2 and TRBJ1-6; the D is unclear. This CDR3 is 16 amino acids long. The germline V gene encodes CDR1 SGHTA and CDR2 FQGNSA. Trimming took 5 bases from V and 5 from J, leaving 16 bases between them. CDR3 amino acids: CASSPTSRVNNSPLHF. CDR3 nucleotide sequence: TGTGCCAGCAGCCCTACGTCCAGAGTAAATAATTCACCCCTCCACTTT.

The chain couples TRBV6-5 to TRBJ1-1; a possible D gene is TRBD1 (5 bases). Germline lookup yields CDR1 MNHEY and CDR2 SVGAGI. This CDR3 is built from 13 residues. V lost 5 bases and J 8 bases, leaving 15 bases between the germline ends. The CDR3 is CASSGDSPREAFF. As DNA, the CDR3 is TGTGCCAGCAGTGGCGACAGCCCACGGGAAGCTTTCTTT.

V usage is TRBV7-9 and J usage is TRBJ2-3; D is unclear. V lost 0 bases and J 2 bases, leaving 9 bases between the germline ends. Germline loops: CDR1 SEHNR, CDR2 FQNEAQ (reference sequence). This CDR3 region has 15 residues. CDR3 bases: TGTGCCAGCAGCTTAGCGGTCCACCCCACAGATACGCAGTATTTT. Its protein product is CASSLAVHPTDTQYF. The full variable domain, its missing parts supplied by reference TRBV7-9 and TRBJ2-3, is DTGVSQNPRHKITKRGQNVTFRCDPISEHNRLYWYRQTLGQGPEFLTYFQNEAQLEKSRLLSDRFSAERPKGSFSTLEIQRTEQGDSAMYLCASSLAVHPTDTQYFGPGTRLTVL.

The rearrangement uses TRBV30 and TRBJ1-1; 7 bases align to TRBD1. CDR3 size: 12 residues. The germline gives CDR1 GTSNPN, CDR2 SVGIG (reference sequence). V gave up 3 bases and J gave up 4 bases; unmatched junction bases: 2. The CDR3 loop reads CAWRQGVTEAFF. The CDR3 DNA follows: TGTGCCTGGAGGCAGGGGGTCACTGAAGCTTTCTTT.

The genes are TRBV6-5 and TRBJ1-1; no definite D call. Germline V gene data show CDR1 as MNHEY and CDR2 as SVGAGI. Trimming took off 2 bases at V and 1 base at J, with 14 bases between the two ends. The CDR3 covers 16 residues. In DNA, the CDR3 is TGTGCCAGCAGTTACGGGAGGGCCATGGGGAACACTGAAGCTTTCTTT. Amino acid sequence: CASSYGRAMGNTEAFF.

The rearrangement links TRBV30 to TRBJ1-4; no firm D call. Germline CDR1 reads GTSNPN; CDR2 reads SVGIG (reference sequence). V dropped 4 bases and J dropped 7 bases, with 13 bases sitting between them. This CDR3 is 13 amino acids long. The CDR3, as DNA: TGTGCCTGGACCTCGGACCGGAGTGAAAAACTGTTTTTT. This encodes CAWTSDRSEKLFF.

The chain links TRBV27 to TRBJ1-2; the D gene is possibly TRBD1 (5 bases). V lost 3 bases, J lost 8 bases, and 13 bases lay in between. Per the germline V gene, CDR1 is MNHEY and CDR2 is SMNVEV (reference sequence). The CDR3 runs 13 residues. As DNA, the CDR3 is TGTGCCAGCAGTTTGGCGGGGGTCGGAGGCTACACCTTC. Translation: CASSLAGVGGYTF.

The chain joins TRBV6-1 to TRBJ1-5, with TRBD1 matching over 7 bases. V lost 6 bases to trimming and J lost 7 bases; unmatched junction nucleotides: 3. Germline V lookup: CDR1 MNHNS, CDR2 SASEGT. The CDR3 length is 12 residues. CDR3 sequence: CASRTGKQPQHF. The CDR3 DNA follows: TGTGCCAGCAGGACAGGGAAGCAGCCCCAGCATTTT.

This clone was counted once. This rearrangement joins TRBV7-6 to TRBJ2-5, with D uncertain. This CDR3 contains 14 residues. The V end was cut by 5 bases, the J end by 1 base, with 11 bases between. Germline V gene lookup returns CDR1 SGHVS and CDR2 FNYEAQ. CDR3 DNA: TGTGCCAGCAGCCCTTCTAGATCCCAAGAGACCCAGTACTTC. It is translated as CASSPSRSQETQYF.